This T cell receptor (beta chain) was captured in a study of spatial heterogeneity in lung cancer. At the level of the study: Each time, sequencing found more beta-chain sequences than alpha-chain sequences.

Time point: sample taken at primary tumor resection. From tumor, nontumor lung or frozen PBMC, whole RNA was taken unsorted for sequencing. Comment on this clonotype: Sequence at one end of the junction differs from germline and may be a read error.

Each CDR3 protein is one row after TCRdb ran MiXCR on the 5' RACE reads. Seen here are about 17,000 distinct CDR3 sequences, around 21% observed once, and the top ten hold roughly a fifth. The CDR3 has 16 amino acids. The V gene's germline CDR1 is KGHSH and CDR2 LQKENI. The genes are TRBV18 and TRBJ1-5; D not resolved. The input for sequencing was PBMCs, taken at surgery. The sequence was obtained from a female donor with early-stage non-small cell lung cancer. For the CDR3, the DNA is TGTACCAGCTCACCCTCGGAGTGGAGGGAGAATCAGCCCCAGCATTTT. It is translated as CTSSPSEWRENQPQHF. Based on the CDR3 plus reference TRBV18 and TRBJ1-5, the full variable domain is NAGVMQNPRHLVRRRGQEARLRCSPMKGHSHVYWYRQLPEEGLKFMVYLQKENIIDESGMPKERFSAEFPKEGPSILRIQQVVRGDSAAYFCTSSPSEWRENQPQHFGDGTRLSIL.